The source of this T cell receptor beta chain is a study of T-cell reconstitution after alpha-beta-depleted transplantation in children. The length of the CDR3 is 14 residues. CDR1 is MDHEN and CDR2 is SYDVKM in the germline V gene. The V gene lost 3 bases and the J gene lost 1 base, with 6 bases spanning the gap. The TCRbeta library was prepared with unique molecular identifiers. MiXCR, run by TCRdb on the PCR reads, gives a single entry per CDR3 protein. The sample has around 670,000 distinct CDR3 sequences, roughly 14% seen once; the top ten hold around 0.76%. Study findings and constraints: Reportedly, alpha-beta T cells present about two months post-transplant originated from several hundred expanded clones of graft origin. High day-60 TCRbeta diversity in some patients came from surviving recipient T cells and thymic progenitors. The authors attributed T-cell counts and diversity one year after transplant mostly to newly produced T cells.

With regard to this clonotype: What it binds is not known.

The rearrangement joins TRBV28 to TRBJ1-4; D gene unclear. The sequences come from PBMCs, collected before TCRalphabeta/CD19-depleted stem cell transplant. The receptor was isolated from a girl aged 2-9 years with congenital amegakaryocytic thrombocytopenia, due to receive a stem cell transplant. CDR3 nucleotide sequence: TGTGCCAGCAGTTTTGGGTTAACTAATGAAAAACTGTTTTTT. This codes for CASSFGLTNEKLFF. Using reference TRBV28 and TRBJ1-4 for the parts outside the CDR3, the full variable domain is DVKVTQSSRYLVKRTGEKVFLECVQDMDHENMFWYRQDPGLGLRLIYFSYDVKMKEKGDIPEGYSVSREKKERFSLILESASTNQTSMYLCASSFGLTNEKLFFGSGTQLSVL.